This TCR beta chain came from a study of CD8+ T cells in alopecia areata. This clone has just one count. Its target is unknown. Starting from PBMCs, sorting isolated CD4+ and CD8+ T cells. After isolation, RNA underwent reverse transcription to generate cDNA as the sequencing template. TCRdb's copy holds only in-frame clones and misses some; the assay was immunoSEQ multiplex PCR. Found here are fewer than 200,000 clones, around 50% of them singletons; the top ten hold about 15%. Whole-study findings and limits: Patients shared TCRs less clearly than mice did, possibly for HLA-related reasons. Higher clonality was seen in lesional scalp than in normal scalp, especially in alopecia totalis/universalis.

The sample was CD4+ T cells sorted from blood, taken at week 0. This TCR was recovered from a human donor with alopecia areata.

As DNA, the CDR3 is TGTGCCAGCAGCGTAGCACAGGTCGCCTACGAGCAGTACTTC. It codes for CASSVAQVAYEQYF. The chain links TRBV9 to TRBJ2-7, with D possibly TRBD1 on 5 matching bases. V shed 0 bases and J shed 2 bases, with 9 bases lying between them. This CDR3 has 14 residues. Germline V gene sequence: CDR1 SGDLS, CDR2 YYNGEE.